This passage covers 21 T cell receptor beta chains from one sample sequenced in a study of shared clonotypes between healthy human individuals. Only in-frame clones appear in the TCRdb table, and some are missing; sequencing was by immunoSEQ multiplex PCR. This sample yields approximately 2.1 million clones, of which about 92% are seen a single time; about 0.39% belongs to the top ten. Sequenced sample: naive CD4+ T cells from PBMCs. The sample's subset: CD45RA+ positively selected. The receptors originated from a man between 18 and 35 years old in good health. Some clones in this sample may be carry-over from other donors' samples.

Comment on this clone: The CDR3 does not close with the conserved phenylalanine or tryptophan, likely indicating a read error. No DNA is shown, since the ends of the CDR3 on it are uncertain; the CDR3 is the one TCRdb lists. This sequence joins TRBV23-1 and TRBJ1-1. TRBV23-1 falls under the ORF class, with uncertain function. The CDR3 sequence runs 12 residues, both termini included. The CDR3 loop is CASSQSQGTPCG.

The chain links TRBV10-3 to TRBJ2-7; 13 bases line up with TRBD2. Germline V CDR1 and CDR2: ENHRY, SYGVKD. With 2 bases clipped from V and 3 bases from J, the junction kept 1 base outside the gene matches. The CDR3 consists of 15 residues. The CDR3 loop is CAISEGLAGDYEQYF. As DNA, the CDR3 is TGTGCCATCAGTGAGGGACTAGCGGGAGACTACGAGCAGTACTTC.

Here the CDR3 DNA reads TGTGCCACCCGACTCTTCTCTGGAAACACCATATATTTT. It yields the protein CATRLFSGNTIYF. The genes are TRBV15 and TRBJ1-3; no clear D. Per the germline V gene, CDR1 is LNHNV and CDR2 is YYDKDF (reference sequence). This CDR3 comprises 13 residues. Trimming shortened V by 8 bases and J by 0 bases, and 8 bases separated the two germline ends. Full variable domain (missing parts from reference TRBV15 and TRBJ1-3): DAMVIQNPRYQVTQFGKPVTLSCSQTLNHNVMYWYQQKSSQAPKLLFHYYDKDFNNEADTPDNFQSRRPNTSFCFLDIRSPGLGDTAMYLCATRLFSGNTIYFGEGSWLTVV.

The gene calls are TRBV6-5 and TRBJ1-2; unclear D gene. The CDR3 sequence is 15 residues long. V was cut by 0 bases and J by 2 bases, with 10 bases left in between. Looked up from germline, CDR1 is MNHEY and CDR2 is SVGAGI. DNA of the CDR3: TGTGCCAGCAGTTACTCGTCGTTAGGGAACTATGGCTACACCTTC. Protein: CASSYSSLGNYGYTF.

About this clone: Other nucleotide sequences from this sample produce the same CDR3. The V and J genes are TRBV5-1 and TRBJ1-5, with a possible D match to TRBD1 (5 bases). V dropped 4 bases and J dropped 4 bases, with 12 bases sitting between them. CDR1 and CDR2 from the germline V gene are SGHRS and YFSETQ. This CDR3 is 14 amino acids long. The CDR3 region has the DNA TGCGCCAGCAGCCTAGGGGACCTTAATCAGCCCCAGCATTTT. Translation gives CASSLGDLNQPQHF.

The genes are TRBV5-5 and TRBJ2-3, with TRBD2 matching 12 bases. The junction had 4 bases not matched to a gene; V was cut back by 5 bases and J by 3 bases. CDR3 length: 15 residues. CDR1 is SGHKS, CDR2 YYEKEE, per germline (reference sequence). The CDR3 region has the DNA TGTGCCAGCAGTAGGACTAGCGGGACAACAGATACGCAGTATTTT. Translating it yields CASSRTSGTTDTQYF.

This chain connects TRBV7-2 to TRBJ2-5, with D perhaps matching TRBD2 (6 bases). The germline V gene encodes CDR1 SGHTA and CDR2 FQGNSA. This CDR3 has 16 residues. V was clipped by 5 bases and J by 4 bases, with 20 bases between them. The CDR3 region has the DNA TGTGCCAGCAGCCCTACCCGTCGGGACTCGAGAGAGACCCAGTACTTC. Translating it yields CASSPTRRDSRETQYF. The full variable domain, completed using reference TRBV7-2 and TRBJ2-5, is GAGVSQSPSNKVTEKGKDVELRCDPISGHTALYWYRQSLGQGLEFLIYFQGNSAPDKSGLPSDRFSAERTGGSVSTLTIQRTQQEDSAVYLCASSPTRRDSRETQYFGPGTRLLVL.

With regard to this clone: In the same sample, other DNA sequences code for this CDR3. The chain uses TRBV7-2 and TRBJ1-2; no firm D call. The CDR3 loop spans 12 amino acids. The germline V and J ends were trimmed by 1 base and 5 bases, with 5 bases remaining between them. Germline V lookup: CDR1 SGHTA, CDR2 FQGNSA. CDR3 sequence (DNA): TGTGCCAGCAGCTTAGAAGGGTATGGCTACACCTTC. It translates to CASSLEGYGYTF.

The chain carries TRBV2 and TRBJ2-3; D gene uncertain. Germline V gene sequence: CDR1 SNHLY, CDR2 FYNNEI. This CDR3 is built from 11 residues. V lost 3 bases and J lost 8, with 6 bases in between. The CDR3 loop is CASSEELTQYF. CDR3 nucleotide sequence: TGTGCCAGCAGTGAGGAGCTTACGCAGTATTTT.

This chain uses TRBV21-1 with TRBJ1-1. TRBV21-1 is flagged as a pseudogene. The CDR3 consists of 13 residues. The CDR3 nucleotides are TGTGCCAGCAGCAAAGTGGGGGGCACTGAAGCTTTCTTT. It is translated as CASSKVGGTEAFF.

This clone was detected only a few times. The J gene is TRBJ1-5, the V gene TRBV7-2; D is uncertain. Germline CDR1 SGHTA, CDR2 FQGNSA. V dropped 0 bases and J dropped 6 bases, with 9 bases sitting between them. The CDR3 spans 14 residues. CDR3 nucleotide sequence: TGTGCCAGCAGCTTAGCAGGGAGCGGTCAGCCCCAGCATTTT. This codes for CASSLAGSGQPQHF.

The gene calls are TRBV6-1 and TRBJ2-1; 10 nucleotides align to TRBD2. CDR3 length equals 16 residues. V lost 0 bases to trimming and J lost 9 bases; unmatched junction nucleotides: 8. Germline V gene data show CDR1 as MNHNS and CDR2 as SASEGT. CDR3 DNA: TGTGCCAGCAGTGAAGCGCGGTCTAGCGGGAGATCTGAGCAGTTCTTC. This translates into CASSEARSSGRSEQFF.

The rearrangement links TRBV11-2 to TRBJ1-3; 8 bases map to TRBD1. Germline assignment: CDR1 SGHAT and CDR2 FQNNGV. The CDR3 runs to 16 residues. V dropped 3 bases and J dropped 4; count of bases not matched to a gene: 8. CDR3 nucleotide sequence: TGTGCCAGCAGCTTCCGGACAGGGCAATGGGGAAACACCATATATTTT. It codes for CASSFRTGQWGNTIYF.

J is TRBJ2-5 and V is TRBV5-5; no definite D call. The CDR3 loop spans 14 amino acids. V was pared by 0 bases and J by 3 bases, with 9 bases between. Per germline, CDR1 SGHKS and CDR2 YYEKEE (reference sequence). The chain's CDR3 is CASSLEGGKETQYF. CDR3 nucleotides: TGTGCCAGCAGCTTGGAAGGTGGGAAAGAGACCCAGTACTTC.

In DNA, the CDR3 is TGCGCCAGCGGCAGGGGCAACACTGAAGCTTTCTTT. It yields the protein CASGRGNTEAFF. The chain carries TRBV10-2 and TRBJ1-1, with a tentative D call TRBD1 (6 bases). The CDR3 is made up of 12 amino acids. V dropped 8 bases and J dropped 2 bases, with 9 bases sitting between them. Per the germline V gene, CDR1 is WSHSY and CDR2 is SAAADI.

CDR3 residues: CASSIDVWDRDVGFAEQYF. DNA for the CDR3: TGTGCCAGTAGTATAGATGTTTGGGACAGGGACGTCGGTTTTGCCGAGCAGTACTTC. The rearrangement uses TRBV19 and TRBJ2-7, with 9 bases lining up with TRBD1. Germline-derived CDR1 and CDR2 are LNHDA and SQIVND (reference sequence). This CDR3 is built from 19 residues. V trimming: 0 bases; J trimming: 6 bases; junction bases outside the gene matches: 18.

The chain couples TRBV18 to TRBJ2-5; 8 nucleotides line up with TRBD2. The trim removed 6 bases at V and 1 base at J, leaving 7 bases unmatched. The CDR3 has 15 amino acids. Germline values: CDR1 KGHSH, CDR2 LQKENI. CDR3 loop: CASSQYTSGQETQYF. The CDR3 bases are TGTGCCAGCTCCCAATACACTAGCGGCCAAGAGACCCAGTACTTC.

The gene calls are TRBV19 and TRBJ2-1, with 8 bases that match TRBD2. The length of the CDR3 is 13 residues. Germline-derived CDR1 and CDR2 are LNHDA and SQIVND (reference sequence). J lost 8 bases, V lost 7 bases, and 7 bases had no gene match. CDR3 residues: CASNLAGSYEQFF. The CDR3 nucleotides read TGTGCCAGTAATTTAGCGGGATCGTATGAGCAGTTCTTC.

This clone was seen a single time. This chain uses TRBV6-5 with TRBJ2-7; D possibly corresponds to TRBD1 (5 bases). Trimming took 8 bases from V and 2 from J, leaving 13 bases between them. Germline CDR1 reads MNHEY; CDR2 reads SVGAGI. The CDR3 runs to 13 residues. The CDR3 here is CASGFRETYEQYF. DNA of the CDR3: TGTGCCAGCGGTTTCAGGGAAACCTACGAGCAGTACTTC.

J is TRBJ2-7 and V is TRBV15; D gene ambiguous. The CDR3 is made up of 13 amino acids. Deletions cut 1 base from V and 2 bases from J, with 6 bases between. The germline CDR1 and CDR2 sequences are LNHNV and YYDKDF (reference sequence). CDR3 DNA: TGTGCCACCAGCAGAGGCCCTGCCTACGAGCAGTACTTC. It encodes CATSRGPAYEQYF. The complete variable domain, with remaining parts taken from reference TRBV15 and TRBJ2-7, reads DAMVIQNPRYQVTQFGKPVTLSCSQTLNHNVMYWYQQKSSQAPKLLFHYYDKDFNNEADTPDNFQSRRPNTSFCFLDIRSPGLGDTAMYLCATSRGPAYEQYFGPGTRLTVT.

The chain couples TRBV10-3 to TRBJ2-2; D is ambiguous. The V gene's germline CDR1 is ENHRY and CDR2 SYGVKD. This CDR3 is built from 16 residues. V was shortened by 0 bases and J by 6 bases, with 14 bases between the two germline ends. The DNA of the CDR3 is TGTGCCATCAGTGAGTCGAAATTTAACGGGCCCGGGGAGCTGTTTTTT. Translating gives CAISESKFNGPGELFF.